The 17 T cell receptor beta chains below all came from one sample that was sequenced in a study of long-term antiretroviral therapy in people with HIV. Version v3.0 of the immunoSEQ assay ran at survey level. Here immunoSEQ multiplex PCR was the method, and the copy in TCRdb shows in-frame clones only, minus some. The data hold about 33,000 clones, with about 96% observed a single time. The material sequenced was unsorted PBMCs, taken approximately 6.6 years after starting antiretroviral therapy. The receptor set was obtained from a man aged 25-45 years with HIV.

The CDR3 DNA reads TGTGCCAGCAGCACCGGGACAGGGGAAGAGACCCAGTACTTC. Translated: CASSTGTGEETQYF. The chain employs TRBV7-9 and TRBJ2-5; 10 bases are shared with TRBD1. This CDR3 has 14 amino acids. From germline, CDR1 is SEHNR and CDR2 FQNEAQ (reference sequence). V was pared by 5 bases and J by 3 bases, with 3 bases of the junction left unmatched.

The CDR3 loop reads CASSEKSTIPEQFF. Here the CDR3 DNA reads TGTGCCAGCAGTGAGAAGTCGACTATTCCCGAGCAGTTCTTC. The V gene is TRBV2, the J gene TRBJ2-1; TRBD2 might be the D (5 bases). Trimming stripped 3 bases from V and 10 bases from J, with 16 bases between. The CDR3 totals 14 residues. CDR1 is SNHLY, CDR2 FYNNEI, per germline.

As DNA, the CDR3 is TGTGCCAGCAGCTCCGATAGCGGGGTTATTACCGGGGAGCTGTTTTTT. Translation: CASSSDSGVITGELFF. The rearrangement uses TRBV5-8 and TRBJ2-2; 8 nucleotides agree with TRBD2. Germline trimming cut 3 bases from V and 5 bases from J; bases unmatched to any gene: 9. Germline V gene sequence: CDR1 SGHTS, CDR2 YDEGEE. The CDR3 loop spans 16 amino acids.

The chain recombines TRBV14 with TRBJ1-2; unclear D gene. The germline V gene encodes CDR1 SGHDN and CDR2 FVKESK. The CDR3 extends over 14 amino acids. V dropped 1 base and J dropped 6 bases, with 12 bases sitting between them. CDR3: CASSQAADLDGYTF. In nucleotides, the CDR3 is TGTGCCAGCAGCCAAGCGGCGGATCTTGATGGCTACACCTTC.

The chain couples TRBV7-9 to TRBJ2-7, with D maybe TRBD2 (6 bases). The germline V gene encodes CDR1 SEHNR and CDR2 FQNEAQ (reference sequence). V was cut by 5 bases and J by 4 bases, with 21 bases left in between. The CDR3 is made up of 16 amino acids. The CDR3: CASSHKSGGGVYEQYF. For the CDR3, the DNA is TGTGCCAGCAGCCATAAGTCCGGGGGAGGAGTGTACGAGCAGTACTTC.

The chain carries TRBV4-2 and TRBJ1-1; D is possibly TRBD1 (5 bases). V lost 1 base to trimming and J lost 7 bases, with 16 bases between them. CDR1 is LGHNA and CDR2 is YNFKEQ in the germline V gene. CDR3 size: 15 residues. The CDR3 protein is CASSQVGDYVGEAFF. In nucleotides, the CDR3 is TGTGCCAGCAGCCAAGTGGGGGACTACGTTGGTGAAGCTTTCTTT.

The V call is TRBV4-3, the J call TRBJ1-2; 8 bases align to TRBD1. The CDR3 spans 16 residues. J gave up 4 bases and V 5 bases, and 12 bases lay outside the gene matches. Germline V gene data show CDR1 as LGHNA and CDR2 as YSLEER. The CDR3 sequence: CASSADRGRDIYGYTF. As DNA, the CDR3 is TGCGCCAGCAGCGCTGACAGGGGAAGGGATATCTATGGCTACACCTTC.

The chain recombines TRBV11-2 with TRBJ1-2; no clear D. Germline CDR1 is SGHAT and CDR2 is FQNNGV. This CDR3 has 17 residues. The V end was cut by 2 bases, the J end by 4 bases, with 20 bases between. CDR3 DNA: TGTGCCAGCAGCTTAATTTCCCTCAATCTTTATGGCTATGGCTACACCTTC. This sequence encodes CASSLISLNLYGYGYTF.

The sample holds one count of this clone. The genes are TRBV30 and TRBJ2-1; TRBD1 is a possible D gene (6 bases). CDR1 and CDR2 (germline): GTSNPN, SVGIG (reference sequence). V was cut by 5 bases and J by 6 bases, with 17 bases left in between. The CDR3 runs 14 residues. The CDR3 spells CAWGWGLGGNEQFF. DNA of the CDR3: TGTGCCTGGGGGTGGGGGCTAGGGGGCAATGAGCAGTTCTTC.

V and J are TRBV5-1 and TRBJ1-2; possible D gene TRBD1, 6 bases. CDR1 and CDR2 (germline): SGHRS, YFSETQ. The CDR3 is 13 amino acids. Trimming removed 2 bases at V and 3 bases at J, with 8 bases between. CDR3: CASSLAGDYGYTF. CDR3 in DNA: TGCGCCAGCAGCTTAGCAGGGGACTATGGCTACACCTTC.

The V and J genes are TRBV25-1 and TRBJ2-1, with TRBD2 matching over 7 bases. The CDR3 covers 13 residues. Germline CDR1 and CDR2: MGHDK and SYGVNS. V lost 0 bases to trimming and J lost 8 bases; unmatched junction nucleotides: 1. The CDR3 DNA is TGTGCCAGCAGTGAATATGGGAGGGATGAGCAGTTCTTC. It is translated as CASSEYGRDEQFF.

The chain couples TRBV15 to TRBJ2-6, with no clear D. V was trimmed by 1 base and J by 2 bases, leaving 6 bases between them. The germline gives CDR1 LNHNV, CDR2 YYDKDF (reference sequence). CDR3 length: 15 amino acids. The CDR3 loop is CATSRVVTGANVLTF. The DNA for the CDR3 is TGTGCCACCAGCAGAGTGGTTACTGGGGCCAACGTCCTGACTTTC.

This rearrangement joins TRBV30 to TRBJ2-7; D remains unclear. This CDR3 contains 13 residues. Trimming stripped 4 bases from V and 2 bases from J, with 12 bases between. The V gene's germline CDR1 is GTSNPN and CDR2 SVGIG (reference sequence). The CDR3: CAWKLRSAYEQYF. CDR3 DNA: TGTGCCTGGAAGCTTAGATCTGCCTACGAGCAGTACTTC.

This chain connects TRBV19 to TRBJ1-2; 7 bases line up with TRBD1. V gave up 10 bases and J gave up 3 bases; unmatched junction bases: 8. The CDR3 is 13 amino acids. Germline loops: CDR1 LNHDA, CDR2 SQIVND (reference sequence). DNA of the CDR3: TGTGCCACCCAGGACAGGCTTCACTATGGCTACACCTTC. It translates to CATQDRLHYGYTF.

V gene TRBV30 combines with J gene TRBJ2-5; D possibly corresponds to TRBD2 (6 bases). Germline V gene data show CDR1 as GTSNPN and CDR2 as SVGIG (reference sequence). V lost 4 bases and J 4 bases, leaving 16 bases between the germline ends. This CDR3 is built from 14 residues. Written as DNA, the CDR3 is TGTGCCTGGAAACAAGACTCAGCGGGAGAGACCCAGTACTTC. Translating gives CAWKQDSAGETQYF.

The chain couples TRBV4-3 to TRBJ2-5; 8 nucleotides match TRBD2. The CDR3 covers 15 residues. Losses at the gene ends were 2 bases for V and 7 bases for J; bases not matched to a gene: 9. Germline assignment: CDR1 LGHNA and CDR2 YSLEER. CDR3 region: CASSQTGGPWATQYF. The CDR3 DNA sequence: TGCGCCAGCAGCCAAACGGGGGGGCCATGGGCGACCCAGTACTTC.

The rearrangement links TRBV29-1 to TRBJ2-1; D uncertain. The germline CDR1 and CDR2 sequences are SQVTM and ANQGSEA. V lost 4 bases, J lost 8 bases, and 9 bases lay in between. The CDR3 loop spans 11 amino acids. The CDR3 coding sequence is TGCAGCGTTGCAACGGGTCATGAGCAGTTCTTC. Protein product: CSVATGHEQFF.